The 8 T cell receptor delta chains given below trace back to one sample, sequenced in a study of γδ T cells in repeated Plasmodium falciparum infection (dated by TCRdb to the early 2020s). The library was obtained by multiplex PCR. The data were produced on an Illumina MiSeq. TCRdb reanalyzed the public reads with the CATT caller, and identical DNA sequences were merged afterwards. Counted in this sample were 45,000 to 60,000 delta-chain clones; roughly 1.9% of them appeared once. The ten largest clones take up roughly 24% of the sample. Vgamma9/Vdelta2+ and Vdelta2-negative gammadelta T cell populations were flow-sorted from peripheral blood mononuclear cells for bulk TCR repertoire analysis. Material for sequencing was gamma-delta T cells from blood. Every receptor here comes from a pool of human donors (malaria-infected and uninfected, not separated).

As to this clone: The TCRdb protein, from a much larger clone, departs from this DNA's translation at residue 9, likely by read error; the protein shown derives from the DNA. This chain connects TRDV1 to TRDJ1; perhaps TRDD2 as D (5 bases). Since TCRdb gives no J gene, matching the DNA to germline was used here to assign it. The ends were cut back, 4 bases at V and 7 bases at J, with 34 bases in the middle. Germline loops: CDR1 TSWWSYY, CDR2 QGS. There are 20 residues in the CDR3. Written as DNA, the CDR3 is TGTGCTCTTGGGGGACGCTCCGTACTCCTATACCGTAATGGCGACCTTAAACTCATCTTT. This gives the protein CALGGRSVLLYRNGDLKLIF.

This clone came up a few times. It is likely a read error: a sequence one base away is far more abundant. The identical CDR3 is also encoded by other nucleotide sequences in the sample. CDR3 amino acids: CALGELPFLWVLRDTFRPYTDKLIF. DNA of the CDR3: TGTGCTCTTGGGGAACTTCCGTTCCTTTGGGTCCTCAGGGATACGTTCCGTCCGTACACCGATAAACTCATCTTT. The rearrangement links TRDV1 to TRDJ1; 8 bases map to TRDD3. Because TCRdb records no J gene, it was assigned here through a match of the DNA to germline. This CDR3 has 25 amino acids. Germline loops: CDR1 TSWWSYY, CDR2 QGS. With 0 bases clipped from V and 0 bases from J, the junction kept 30 bases outside the gene matches.

In its sample, this clone was seen a few times. The amino acid sequence in TCRdb belongs to a much larger clone and departs from this DNA's translation at residue 4, likely a sequencing read error; the sequence shown is translated from the DNA. This chain connects TRDV2 to TRDJ1; D call uncertain. Assignment of the J gene here rests on matching the DNA to germline, because TCRdb gives none. Germline loops: CDR1 GEAIGNYY, CDR2 EKD. This CDR3 is built from 15 residues. CDR3 residues: CACVTLIQRTDKLIF. The CDR3 DNA is TGTGCCTGTGTCACCCTAATACAAAGGACCGATAAACTCATCTTT.

This clone showed up many times. For the CDR3, the DNA is TGTGCTCTTGGGGAAGCAAACGCCTTTACCTGGGGGGACATCGGTAATACCGATAAACTCATCTTT. Protein sequence: CALGEANAFTWGDIGNTDKLIF. The V and J genes are TRDV1 and TRDJ1, with 7 bases identical to TRDD3. No J gene was available from TCRdb, and it was assigned here by a germline match of the DNA. The CDR3 loop spans 22 amino acids. Trimming at V came to 2 bases and at J to 2 bases, leaving 26 bases not matched to a gene. Germline V CDR1 and CDR2: TSWWSYY, QGS.

This clone has a handful of counts. The translation of this DNA and the TCRdb protein of a much larger clone differ at residue 8, probably owing to a read error; the protein shown here is translated from the DNA. The CDR3 here is CALGGLPPRGDPESALTAQLFF. As DNA, the CDR3 is TGTGCTCTTGGGGGACTTCCCCCCAGGGGGGACCCGGAATCAGCTTTGACAGCACAACTCTTCTTT. V gene TRDV1 combines with J gene TRDJ2; D perhaps matches TRDD3 (6 bases). Since TCRdb gives no J gene, matching the DNA to germline was used here to assign it. The CDR3 spans 22 residues. Trimming cost V 4 bases and J 0 bases, with 30 bases left between them. The germline V gene has CDR1 TSWWSYY and CDR2 QGS.

Note on this clone: With only one base between it and a far larger clone, this is likely a read error. Within the sample, other DNA sequences also encode this same CDR3. The rearrangement uses TRDV1 and TRDJ1; 10 positions agree with TRDD3. TCRdb carries no J gene annotation; the J gene was assigned here by matching the DNA with germline. Germline assignment: CDR1 TSWWSYY and CDR2 QGS. Trimming at V came to 1 base and at J to 2 bases, leaving 19 bases not matched to a gene. The CDR3 is 21 amino acids. CDR3: CALGEPRFLRRWGIPTDKLIF. DNA of the CDR3: TGTGCTCTTGGGGAACCTCGTTTCCTACGTAGGTGGGGGATACCAACCGATAAACTCATCTTT.

Comments on this clone: One base separates it from a far larger clone, so it is likely a read error. Other DNA sequences from this sample encode an identical CDR3 as well. The V gene is TRDV1, but the J gene lacks a call; the table's D gene call, TRDD3, was not cross checked with the DNA. This CDR3 has 21 residues. Per germline, CDR1 TSWWSYY and CDR2 QGS. This chain's CDR3 is CALGEPRLATFGYFYTDKLIF. CDR3 coding DNA: TGTGCTCTTGGGGAACCCCGCTTGGCTACGTTTGGATACTTCTACACCGATAAGCTCATCTTT.

This clone occurred a few times. One base separates it from a far larger clone, so it is likely a read error. Other nucleotide sequences from this sample produce the same CDR3. The chain links TRDV2 to TRDJ1; no clear D gene. TCRdb gives no J gene; it was assigned here by matching the DNA to germline. Trimming left V 4 bases short and J 1 base short, with 15 bases between. Germline V gene sequence: CDR1 GEAIGNYY, CDR2 EKD. This CDR3 comprises 15 residues. The chain's CDR3 is CACDVFSTPTDKLIF. The CDR3 region has the DNA TGTGCCTGTGATGTCTTCTCCACCCCCACCGATAAACTCATCTTT.